This T cell receptor (beta chain) emerged from a study of T cells in Graves' hyperthyroidism and ophthalmopathy. The overall study: Any treatment followed the collection of peripheral blood at initial diagnosis.

This clonotype appeared a few times. The study enrolled patients aged 18 to 65 with newly diagnosed hyperthyroidism of under 2 months' duration. Diagnoses were made from clinical symptoms, serum measures (thyroxine and TRAb), thyroid ultrasound and orbital computed tomography. V lost 4 bases, J lost 7 bases, and 14 bases lay in between. Germline-derived CDR1 and CDR2 are SGHRS and YFSETQ. CDR3 length equals 14 residues. TCR beta CDR3 sequences were amplified from RNA transcripts. During a first-round RT-PCR of the TCR CDR3, the HTBI primer set was used. TCRdb re-analysed the multiplex PCR reads in MiXCR, keeping a single row per CDR3 protein. The table shows around 430,000 distinct CDR3 sequences, with 14% to 15% occurring only once.

The genes are TRBV5-1 and TRBJ1-4; tentative D call: TRBD1 (5 bases). The sequence was collected from a woman aged 30 to 39 with Graves' hyperthyroidism. Sample: blood. The CDR3 reads CASSPPGQSEKLFF. As DNA, the CDR3 is TGCGCCAGCAGCCCTCCAGGGCAAAGTGAAAAACTGTTTTTT.